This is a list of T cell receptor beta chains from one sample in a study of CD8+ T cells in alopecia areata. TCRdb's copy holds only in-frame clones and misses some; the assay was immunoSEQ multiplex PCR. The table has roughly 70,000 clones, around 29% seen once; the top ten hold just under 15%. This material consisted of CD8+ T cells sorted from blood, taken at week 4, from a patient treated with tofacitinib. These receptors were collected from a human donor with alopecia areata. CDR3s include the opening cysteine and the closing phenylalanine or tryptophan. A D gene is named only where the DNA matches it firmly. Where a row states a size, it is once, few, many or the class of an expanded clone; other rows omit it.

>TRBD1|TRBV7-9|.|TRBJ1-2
CASRPTGGDYGYTF
TGTGCCAGCAGACCGACAGGGGGCGATTATGGCTACACCTTC
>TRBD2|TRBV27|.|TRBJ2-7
CASRTSGTGWEQYF
TGTGCCAGCAGGACTAGCGGGACCGGGTGGGAACAGTACTTC
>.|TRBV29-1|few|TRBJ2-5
CSVRLGETQYF
TGCAGCGTTCGTCTGGGAGAGACCCAGTACTTC
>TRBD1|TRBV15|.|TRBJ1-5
CATSRGKQGRSQHF
TGTGCCACCAGCAGAGGCAAACAGGGGAGGTCCCAGCATTTT
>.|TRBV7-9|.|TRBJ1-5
CASSLIGGRQPQHF
TGTGCCAGCAGCTTAATTGGGGGGCGTCAGCCCCAGCATTTT
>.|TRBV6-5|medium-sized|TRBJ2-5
CASSYSTSWQETQYF
TGTGCCAGCAGTTACTCGACTAGTTGGCAAGAGACCCAGTACTTC
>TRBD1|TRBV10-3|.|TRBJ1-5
CAISSGTGNQPQHF
TGTGCCATCAGTTCCGGGACAGGGAATCAGCCCCAGCATTTT
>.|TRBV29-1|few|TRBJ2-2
CSVVLIGRSSGELFF
TGCAGCGTTGTGCTGATCGGGAGATCTTCGGGGGAGCTGTTTTTT
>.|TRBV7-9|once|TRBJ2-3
CASSPSGQDFTDTQYF
TGTGCCAGCAGCCCGTCGGGCCAGGACTTCACAGATACGCAGTATTTT
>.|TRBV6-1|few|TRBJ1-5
CASSEDLSQPQHF
TGTGCCAGCAGTGAAGACCTGAGCCAGCCCCAGCATTTT
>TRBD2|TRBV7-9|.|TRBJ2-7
CASSPKRGAYEQYF
TGTGCCAGCAGCCCCAAGCGGGGGGCCTACGAGCAGTACTTC
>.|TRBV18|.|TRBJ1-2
CASSPEGLGYGYTF
TGTGCCAGCTCACCAGAGGGGTTGGGCTATGGCTACACCTTC
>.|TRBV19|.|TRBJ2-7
CASSPGAAASYEQYF
TGTGCCAGTAGTCCAGGGGCCGCGGCCTCCTACGAGCAGTACTTC
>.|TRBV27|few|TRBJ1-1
CASSFFGANTEAFF
TGTGCCAGCAGTTTCTTTGGGGCGAACACTGAAGCTTTCTTT
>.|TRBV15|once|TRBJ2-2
CATSRDRYTGELFF
TGTGCCACCAGCAGAGATCGGTACACCGGGGAGCTGTTTTTT
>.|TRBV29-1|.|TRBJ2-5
CSVDNREAQETQYF
TGCAGCGTTGATAATAGGGAGGCCCAAGAGACCCAGTACTTC
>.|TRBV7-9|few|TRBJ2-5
CASSPEARETQYF
TGTGCCAGCAGCCCTGAGGCACGAGAGACCCAGTACTTC
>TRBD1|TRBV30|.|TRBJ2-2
CASGQVTGELFF
TGTGCCTCTGGACAGGTCACCGGGGAGCTGTTTTTT
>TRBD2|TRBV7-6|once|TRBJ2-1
CASSLVLRTSDNEQFF
TGTGCCAGCAGCTTAGTGCTTCGGACTAGCGACAATGAGCAGTTCTTC
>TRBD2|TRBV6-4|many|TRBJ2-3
CASSEQAGVTDTQYF
TGTGCCAGCAGTGAACAAGCGGGAGTCACAGATACGCAGTATTTT
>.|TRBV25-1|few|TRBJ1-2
CASSGSLNYGYTF
TGTGCCAGCAGTGGATCACTTAACTATGGCTACACCTTC
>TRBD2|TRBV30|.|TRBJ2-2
CAAGGAGDPGELFF
TGTGCCGCCGGTGGAGCGGGAGACCCCGGGGAGCTGTTTTTT
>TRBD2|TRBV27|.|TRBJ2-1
CASEGLAGVGYEQFF
TGTGCCAGCGAGGGACTAGCGGGAGTGGGCTATGAGCAGTTCTTC
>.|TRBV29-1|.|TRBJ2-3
CSVRGIQGTDTQYF
TGCAGCGTTAGAGGCATTCAAGGCACAGATACGCAGTATTTT
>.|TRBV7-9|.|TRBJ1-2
CASSSASGEDYGYTF
TGTGCCAGCAGCTCGGCCTCGGGGGAGGACTATGGCTACACCTTC
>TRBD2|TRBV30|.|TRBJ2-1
CARGLAGAYNEQFF
TGTGCCCGGGGACTAGCGGGCGCTTACAATGAGCAGTTCTTC
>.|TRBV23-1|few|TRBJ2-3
CASSPPGGKDTQYF
TGCGCCAGCTCCCCCCCCGGAGGGAAGGATACGCAGTATTTT
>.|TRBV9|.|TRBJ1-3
CASSQGGSGNTIYF
TGTGCCAGCAGTCAAGGGGGCTCTGGAAACACCATATATTTT
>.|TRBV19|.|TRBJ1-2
CASSIGREIGGYTF
TGTGCCAGTAGTATCGGCAGGGAAATCGGTGGCTACACCTTC
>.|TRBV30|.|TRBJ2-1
CAWGRVGEQFF
TGTGCCTGGGGACGGGTTGGGGAGCAGTTCTTC
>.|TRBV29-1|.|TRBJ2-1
CSVNDAQGRDEQFF
TGCAGCGTTAACGACGCCCAGGGGCGGGATGAGCAGTTCTTC
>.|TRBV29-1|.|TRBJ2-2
CSVLWQNTGELFF
TGCAGCGTTTTGTGGCAGAACACCGGGGAGCTGTTTTTT
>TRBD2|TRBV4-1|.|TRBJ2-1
CASSQVSGGSYNEQFF
TGCGCCAGCAGCCAAGTAAGCGGGGGCTCCTACAATGAGCAGTTCTTC
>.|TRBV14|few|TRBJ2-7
CASSQAYEQYF
TGTGCCAGCAGCCAAGCCTACGAGCAGTACTTC
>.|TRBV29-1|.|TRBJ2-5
CSVEAPAKETQYF
TGCAGCGTTGAAGCCCCAGCCAAGGAGACCCAGTACTTC
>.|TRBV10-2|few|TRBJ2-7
CASTFAGKAGEQYF
TGCGCCAGCACGTTTGCGGGTAAGGCGGGCGAGCAGTACTTC
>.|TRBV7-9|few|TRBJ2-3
CASSLGRDTQYF
TGTGCCAGCAGCTTAGGACGAGATACGCAGTATTTT
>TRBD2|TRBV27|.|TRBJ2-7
CAIGLAGLEQYF
TGTGCCATAGGACTAGCGGGACTCGAGCAGTACTTC
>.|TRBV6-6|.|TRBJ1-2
CASSLGQGYTF
TGTGCCAGCAGCCTTGGACAGGGCTACACCTTC
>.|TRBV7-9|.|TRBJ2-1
CASSPLFDRYHYYNEQFF
TGTGCCAGCAGCCCTCTCTTCGACAGATACCATTACTACAATGAGCAGTTCTTC
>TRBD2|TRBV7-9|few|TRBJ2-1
CASRVGLADYNEQFF
TGTGCCAGCAGGGTGGGACTAGCGGACTACAATGAGCAGTTCTTC
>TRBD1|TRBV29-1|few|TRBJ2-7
CSVEGGAGGYEQYF
TGCAGCGTTGAAGGTGGGGCAGGGGGTTATGAGCAGTACTTC
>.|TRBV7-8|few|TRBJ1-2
CASSHGPSYGYTF
TGTGCCAGCAGCCATGGACCGAGCTATGGCTACACCTTC
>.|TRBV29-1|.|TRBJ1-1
CSVGAGTEAFF
TGCAGCGTGGGGGCAGGCACTGAAGCTTTCTTT
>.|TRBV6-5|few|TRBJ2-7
CAADPTSRAYEQYF
TGTGCCGCCGACCCTACTAGTCGCGCCTACGAGCAGTACTTC
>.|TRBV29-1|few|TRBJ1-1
CSVPGAERAEAFF
TGCAGCGTTCCGGGGGCGGAACGTGCTGAAGCTTTCTTT
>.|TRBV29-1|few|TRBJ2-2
CSVGAMDANTGELFF
TGCAGCGTGGGGGCAATGGACGCGAACACCGGGGAGCTGTTTTTT
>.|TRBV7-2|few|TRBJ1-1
CASSGWDGLNTEAFF
TGTGCCAGCAGCGGATGGGACGGGCTTAACACTGAAGCTTTCTTT